This record covers a single TCR beta chain. The antigen is undetermined. This sample is part of a study of T cell repertoires and HLA-DP antigens. Study-level background: Transduced HeLa cells presented HLA-DP to CD4+ T cells. Study-wide points: Antigen presentation used HeLa cells, with total CD4+ cells responding.

TCRdb's table, derived via immunoSEQ multiplex PCR, lists solely in-frame clones and lacks some. The sample lists around 90,000 clones, about nine tenths seen once, with 1.7% in the top ten. CDR3 length: 14 amino acids. Germline V gene data show CDR1 as LGHNA and CDR2 as YNFKEQ. The ends were cut back, 3 bases at V and 4 bases at J, with 13 bases in the middle. The rearrangement links TRBV4-2 to TRBJ2-7; tentatively, D is TRBD1 or TRBD2 (5 bases each). Input material: CD4+ T cells from PBMCs. This TCR derives from a man aged 45 to 65 in good health and CMV-seronegative. The CDR3 protein is CASSHLRGNYEQYF. The CDR3 DNA is TGTGCCAGCAGCCACCTGAGGGGAAATTACGAGCAGTACTTC.